Described below is a single T cell receptor (beta chain) sequence and its context. This clonotype was seen ten or more times. Its antigen target is currently unknown. Nothing much larger sits one base from this clone, and base qualities are not available. To synthesize cDNA, template-switch 5'RACE was performed with a primer carrying a 10-nucleotide random unique molecular identifier so that each TCR transcript was tagged. Over 190 million TCR-beta sequences, covering 15-18 subjects, were produced in each sequencing run. The RNeasy kit was used for extraction of total RNA. The KAPA Real-time Library Amplification kit was used to amplify TCR-beta VDJ regions with primers targeting the TCR constant region and the 5'RACE anchor. Sample indexes and Illumina adaptors were added in a first PCR, and a second PCR then increased library yield. After Ampure bead purification, the roughly 650 bp TCR product was size-selected on a 2% E-gel SizeSelection system. Library quality was checked on a Bioanalyzer, concentration was measured with Qubit, and libraries were quantified with the Kapa Library Quantification kit before pooling. Paired-end 2 x 150 bp sequencing of the libraries was performed on an Illumina HiSeq 2500. To increase sequence diversity, 25-30% phiX was spiked into each library pool. Processing in the source paper ran as follows. The UMI-based MiGEC pipeline processed quality-filtered reads and removed over 75% of raw TCR sequences during error correction. VDJ genes were aligned to IMGT germline references, and clonotypes were defined by unique CDR3 amino acid sequence plus V-J genes. Clonal expansion, Shannon diversity and CDR3 relatedness were evaluated with VDJtools (CalcPairwiseDistances, ClusterSamples), while phylogenetic trees were built in CLCbio workbench. A clone was classed as expanded if it had 8 or more unique UMIs, a cutoff based on coefficient-of-variation modelling across technical triplicates. Starting from the raw public reads, TCRdb applied fastp trimming at Q25, assembled clones with MiXCR and retained in-frame beta chains. Here each entry gathers all rows of one CDR3 protein and keeps the most common genes and DNA. TCRdb's processing, not the authors', yielded these V and J calls. For this sample there are about 66,000 distinct CDR3 sequences; around 10% appear just once. Of the sample, around 12% is held by the ten largest clones.

The time point tag for this specimen amounts to: longitudinal time-point 2. The healthy controls were volunteers from a blood bank in Maryland, USA. Unsorted PBMC libraries were generated from 2 million PBMCs stored in RNAlater at -80 °C until RNA extraction. Peripheral blood was subjected to Ficoll-Hypaque density gradient centrifugation to isolate PBMCs, which were then cryopreserved in liquid nitrogen. The data belong to a study of neurological immune-mediated disorders (dated by TCRdb to about 2019). Looking at the study overall: Peripheral blood TCR-beta repertoires from patients with HTLV-I-associated myelopathy (HAM/TSP), patients with multiple sclerosis, and healthy controls were compared in the study using UMI-based sequencing. The approximately 96 TCR-beta libraries covered PBMC samples along with longitudinal samples, technical triplicates, and paired sorted CD4+ and CD8+ T-cell subsets. Longitudinal HAM/TSP and healthy donors were sampled at 3 time-points each (about 3-40 month intervals). The cohort comprised roughly 65 subjects: roughly 15 HAM/TSP patients, some 34 multiple sclerosis patients and 20 or so healthy controls.

V is cut by 8 bases and J by 5 bases, and the space between the germline ends is 18 bases. CDR1 is given as MDHEN and CDR2 as SYDVKM, both from the germline V gene. The CDR3 holds 14 amino acids from the cysteine to the phenylalanine. Only the CDR3 DNA is retained, 42 bases long and in frame from the first base. Study-level results and caveats: No identical CDR3 amino acid sequences were found to be shared among expanded clones across subjects, suggesting that TCR-beta repertoires were private in all groups. The highest TCR clonal expansion was observed in HAM/TSP patients, whereas the lowest was observed in MS patients, even when compared with healthy controls.

Here the chain combines TRBV28 and TRBJ2-5; the D segment might be TRBD1 or TRBD2, since each matches 5 bases. Sequencing was performed on PBMCs. This receptor was identified in a man younger than 40 in good health. In nucleotides, the sequence is TGTGCCAGCTCTCCTTGGGACGGGCGGGAGACCCAGTACTTC. This codes for CASSPWDGRETQYF.